The 9 T cell receptor beta chains below come from one sample, sequenced in a study of response to subunit inactivated influenza vaccine. TCRdb ran MiXCR on the RT-PCR reads and lists one entry per CDR3 protein. This sample has a few hundred thousand distinct CDR3 sequences; 7.2% occur once, and the top ten carry approximately 14%. The sample in question was PBMCs from blood, obtained less than 30 months after vaccination. These TCRs come from a man aged 45 to 75 who received an inactivated influenza vaccine.

This clonotype was picked up a small number of times. The chain recombines TRBV29-1 with TRBJ2-5, with 9 bases lining up with TRBD1. V shed 6 bases and J 2 bases; nucleotides not matched to a gene: 7. The germline V gene encodes CDR1 SQVTM and CDR2 ANQGSEA. The CDR3 sequence is 14 residues long. The CDR3: CSVQNRGRQETQYF. The CDR3, as DNA: TGCAGCGTCCAGAACAGGGGGCGTCAAGAGACCCAGTACTTC. Variable domain in full (rest from reference TRBV29-1 and TRBJ2-5): SAVISQKPSRDICQRGTSLTIQCQVDSQVTMMFWYRQQPGQSLTLIATANQGSEATYESGFVIDKFPISRPNLTFSTLTVSNMSPEDSSIYLCSVQNRGRQETQYFGPGTRLLVL.

This clonotype was seen a handful of times. The chain combines TRBV29-1 with TRBJ2-7, with 9 bases identical to TRBD2. CDR3 length: 13 residues. Germline V lookup: CDR1 SQVTM, CDR2 ANQGSEA. The ends lost 4 bases at V and 7 bases at J; junction bases unmatched: 8. The CDR3 reads CSVVAAGGTEQYF. CDR3 nucleotide sequence: TGCAGCGTTGTAGCCGCGGGGGGGACTGAGCAGTACTTC.

This clonotype has more than one count but fewer than ten. J is TRBJ1-2 and V is TRBV3-1; D is perhaps TRBD1 (5 bases). This CDR3 comprises 20 residues. The germline CDR1 and CDR2 sequences are LGHDT and YNNKEL (reference sequence). Trimming cost V 2 bases and J 0 bases, with 25 bases left between them. CDR3 nucleotides: TGTGCCAGCAGCCAATTGGCACAGGCCCTAGGTATGGGCCCTAACTATGGCTACACCTTC. Protein sequence: CASSQLAQALGMGPNYGYTF.

This clonotype has a single count. The chain employs TRBV20-1 and TRBJ2-2; D may correspond to TRBD1 or TRBD2 (5 bases each). The CDR3 spans 15 residues. V dropped 0 bases and J dropped 2 bases, with 10 bases sitting between them. Germline CDR1 and CDR2: DFQATT and SNEGSKA (reference sequence). In DNA form, the CDR3 reads TGCAGTGCTAGAGAGGGGACCTACAACACCGGGGAGCTGTTTTTT. Encoded protein: CSAREGTYNTGELFF.

The rearrangement links TRBV3-1 to TRBJ1-2; D is unclear. V was trimmed by 1 base and J by 2 bases, leaving 5 bases between them. This CDR3 spans 13 amino acids. Germline CDR1 reads LGHDT; CDR2 reads YNNKEL (reference sequence). Here the CDR3 DNA reads TGTGCCAGCAGCCAAGCGGAGAACTATGGCTACACCTTC. Residues: CASSQAENYGYTF.

This clonotype was observed a few times. The chain couples TRBV7-2 to TRBJ2-5; 7 positions agree with TRBD2. This CDR3 has 16 amino acids. Germline values: CDR1 SGHTA, CDR2 FQGNSA. With V trimmed by 2 bases and J by 5 bases, 11 bases remained unmatched. The CDR3 DNA sequence: TGTGCCAGCAGCTTATGGGAGGGAGGCGGTCTTGAGACCCAGTACTTC. Its protein product is CASSLWEGGGLETQYF. The full variable domain, with the rest looked up from reference TRBV7-2 and TRBJ2-5, is GAGVSQSPSNKVTEKGKDVELRCDPISGHTALYWYRQSLGQGLEFLIYFQGNSAPDKSGLPSDRFSAERTGGSVSTLTIQRTQQEDSAVYLCASSLWEGGGLETQYFGPGTRLLVL.

This clonotype was seen only a few times. The CDR3 DNA reads TGTGCCAGCAGTTCCGGGACAGGGGGGACGGGCAATCAGCCCCAGCATTTT. Amino acids: CASSSGTGGTGNQPQHF. The V call is TRBV12-3 or TRBV12-4, the J call TRBJ1-5, with 11 nucleotides matching TRBD1. The CDR3 extends over 17 amino acids. Trimming cost V 4 bases and J 2 bases; bases outside gene matches: 7.

This sequence joins TRBV4-3 and TRBJ1-5; D remains unclear. Germline CDR1 LGHNA, CDR2 YSLEER. There are 15 residues in the CDR3. Trimming pared 0 bases from V and 7 bases from J, leaving 13 bases between. The CDR3, as DNA: TGCGCCAGCAGCCAAGATTACGGGCGAGGCCAGCCCCAGCATTTT. The encoded protein is CASSQDYGRGQPQHF.

This clonotype was seen a few times. The genes are TRBV4-1 and TRBJ2-7; no reliable D call. The CDR3 covers 13 residues. The germline V gene has CDR1 MGHRA and CDR2 YSYEKL. The V gene lost 4 bases and the J gene lost 3 bases, with 10 bases spanning the gap. The CDR3 region is CASSRSEFYEQYF. In DNA, the CDR3 is TGCGCCAGCAGCCGCTCGGAATTCTACGAGCAGTACTTC.